These 10 T cell receptor beta chains originate from one sample sequenced in a study of human T cells and chemical hapten exposure. TCRdb ran MiXCR on the RACE reads and lists one entry per CDR3 protein. There are tens of thousands of distinct CDR3 sequences in the sample; roughly 10% occur only once, and 5% to 6.5% lies in the top ten. The time point: pre-sensitization, week 0. Treatment meaning: therapeutic diphenylcyclopropenone sensitization with weekly scalp DPC. Here the sequenced sample was whole blood, taken in connection with sensitization to the hapten diphenylcyclopropenone (DPC). The receptors originated from a young man with alopecia areata. Some clones in this sample may be carry-over from other donors' samples.

This clonotype came up many times. V gene TRBV20-1 combines with J gene TRBJ1-1, with no clear D. The CDR3 loop spans 11 amino acids. CDR1 DFQATT and CDR2 SNEGSKA come from the germline V gene (reference sequence). The V end lost 6 bases, the J end lost 2 bases, and 7 bases lay between the germline ends. CDR3 coding DNA: TGCAGTGCCGCAAGTAACACTGAAGCTTTCTTT. Translation gives CSAASNTEAFF.

This clonotype was seen at least ten times. V usage is TRBV7-6 and J usage is TRBJ1-4; D is possibly TRBD1 (6 bases). Germline CDR1 reads SGHVS; CDR2 reads FNYEAQ. Trimming removed 2 bases at V and 6 bases at J, with 10 bases between. The CDR3 is made up of 14 amino acids. For the CDR3, the DNA is TGTGCCAGCAGCTTATTACCAGGGGATGAAAAACTGTTTTTT. It codes for CASSLLPGDEKLFF.

V usage is TRBV10-3 and J usage is TRBJ2-1; a weak D match, TRBD2 (6 bases). Looked up from germline, CDR1 is ENHRY and CDR2 is SYGVKD. Trimming left V 2 bases short and J 2 bases short, with 19 bases between. CDR3 length equals 18 residues. The DNA of the CDR3 is TGTGCCATCAGTGAGATAGCGGTAGCGTTAACTCCCTACAATGAGCAGTTCTTC. Translated, it gives CAISEIAVALTPYNEQFF.

This clonotype was recorded many times. The chain carries TRBV20-1 and TRBJ1-1, with D unclear. The CDR3 is 13 residues long. V lost 3 bases, J lost 1 base, and 9 bases lay in between. Germline CDR1 reads DFQATT; CDR2 reads SNEGSKA (reference sequence). This CDR3 reads CSASRAANTEAFF. The CDR3 DNA is TGCAGTGCTAGTAGGGCTGCGAACACTGAAGCTTTCTTT.

In its sample, this clonotype was seen many times. The CDR3 region is CASYPTGDTEAFF. The CDR3 DNA sequence: TGCGCCAGCTATCCTACAGGGGACACTGAAGCTTTCTTT. This chain uses TRBV5-1 with TRBJ1-1, with TRBD1 matching 7 bases. The J segment lost 3 bases and the V segment lost 7 bases, leaving 6 bases of the junction unmatched. The CDR3 is 13 amino acids. The germline gives CDR1 SGHRS, CDR2 YFSETQ.

Only a few counts were recorded for this clonotype. The chain carries TRBV2 and TRBJ2-1, with 13 bases identical to TRBD2. Germline CDR1 reads SNHLY; CDR2 reads FYNNEI. This CDR3 comprises 17 residues. Trimming cost V 7 bases and J 0 bases; bases outside gene matches: 6. In nucleotides, the CDR3 is TGTGCCAGCATCGGACTAGCGGGGGACCGCTCCTACAATGAGCAGTTCTTC. Translated: CASIGLAGDRSYNEQFF.

In its sample, this clonotype was seen many times. The genes are TRBV15 and TRBJ2-3, with 13 bases that match TRBD2. CDR1 LNHNV and CDR2 YYDKDF come from the germline V gene (reference sequence). This CDR3 region has 17 residues. The V and J ends lost 5 bases and 4 bases, in that order; junction bases with no gene match: 9. The CDR3 DNA sequence: TGTGCCACCAGCCCACGGACTAGCGGGGGCCACGCAGATACGCAGTATTTT. Its protein is CATSPRTSGGHADTQYF.

This clonotype was counted ten times or more. The V call is TRBV4-1, the J call TRBJ2-2; possibly TRBD2 for D (5 bases). The CDR3 is 15 residues long. Between the trimmed V and J ends, which lost 0 bases and 3 bases, there was a span of 8 bases. Germline assignment: CDR1 MGHRA and CDR2 YSYEKL. The CDR3 DNA sequence: TGCGCCAGCAGCCAAGACGGGGAGTACACCGGGGAGCTGTTTTTT. This translates into CASSQDGEYTGELFF.

The sample holds many counts of this clonotype. CDR3: CSARVWGTTEAFF. Here the CDR3 DNA reads TGCAGTGCTAGAGTATGGGGGACCACTGAAGCTTTCTTT. The chain recombines TRBV20-1 with TRBJ1-1, with D possibly being TRBD1 (5 bases). The CDR3 has 13 amino acids. V lost 1 base to trimming and J lost 4 bases, with 10 bases between them. The germline V gene encodes CDR1 DFQATT and CDR2 SNEGSKA (reference sequence).

The V gene is TRBV6-2 or TRBV6-3, the J gene TRBJ2-3, with 12 nucleotides matching TRBD2. CDR3 size: 18 residues. V gave up 5 bases and J gave up 2 bases; unmatched junction bases: 11. Germline CDR1 is MNHEY and CDR2 is SVGEGT. The CDR3 here is CASSPLPGLAGYTDTQYF. In DNA form, the CDR3 reads TGTGCCAGCAGTCCCCTCCCTGGACTAGCGGGATACACAGATACGCAGTATTTT.